This T cell receptor (beta chain) was identified in a study of cytomegalovirus exposure and HLA in healthy donors. This CDR3 has 13 amino acids. CDR1 and CDR2 (germline): MGHRA, YSYEKL. V was clipped by 4 bases and J by 0 bases, with 6 bases between them. Method: immunoSEQ multiplex PCR; TCRdb's copy keeps in-frame clones and lacks some. The table records hundreds of thousands of clones, just over 85% of them present only once. The sample taken for sequencing was PBMCs. This chain uses TRBV4-1 with TRBJ1-1; unclear D gene. The clonotype was recovered from a woman aged 18-29 years in good health and CMV-seronegative. This CDR3 reads CASSLRMNTEAFF. The CDR3, as DNA: TGCGCCAGCAGCCTTAGAATGAACACTGAAGCTTTCTTT.